One sample yielded the 8 T cell receptor beta chains listed below, sequenced in a study of blood T cell repertoires in COVID-19. Data came from immunoSEQ multiplex PCR; TCRdb stores just in-frame clones and leaves some out. The data show about 100,000 clones, with around 85% seen just once and 3% to 4% held by the top ten. Sequencing was done on a sample of peripheral blood. The source is an elderly woman with active or convalescent COVID-19.

This chain joins TRBV5-4 and TRBJ1-2; TRBD1 aligns across 9 bases. Germline lookup yields CDR1 SGHNT and CDR2 YYREEE (reference sequence). Trimming took 4 bases from V and 4 from J; bases not matched to a gene: 8. This CDR3 region has 15 residues. The CDR3 DNA reads TGTGCCAGCAGCATAGGACAGGGGCATGTCTATGGCTACACCTTC. Its translation: CASSIGQGHVYGYTF.

The chain uses TRBV9 and TRBJ2-4, with D tentatively TRBD1 (5 bases). Germline V lookup: CDR1 SGDLS, CDR2 YYNGEE. CDR3 length equals 14 residues. V was shortened by 4 bases and J by 6 bases, with 14 bases between the two germline ends. The CDR3 nucleotides read TGTGCCAGCAGCCCTTCTACAGGTTTAAACATTCAGTACTTC. The encoded protein is CASSPSTGLNIQYF.

The chain joins TRBV10-3 to TRBJ2-7; 7 positions match TRBD1. The junction had 4 bases not matched to a gene; V was cut back by 2 bases and J by 3 bases. Germline CDR1 and CDR2: ENHRY and SYGVKD. CDR3 length equals 14 residues. The CDR3: CAISEGTGDYEQYF. DNA for the CDR3: TGTGCCATCAGTGAGGGAACAGGGGACTACGAGCAGTACTTC.

This clone occurred once. The rearrangement uses TRBV18 and TRBJ2-7; 8 bases fit TRBD1. The ends lost 0 bases at V and 5 bases at J; junction bases unmatched: 9. Germline V lookup: CDR1 KGHSH, CDR2 LQKENI. This CDR3 spans 16 amino acids. The CDR3 DNA follows: TGTGCCAGCTCACCACCGGCTGGCCAGGGGGCTGACGAGCAGTACTTC. It translates to CASSPPAGQGADEQYF.

In this sample, this clone turned up once. The chain couples TRBV9 to TRBJ1-2; 9 bases match TRBD1. V shed 4 bases and J 14 bases; nucleotides not matched to a gene: 12. The CDR3 has 13 residues. CDR1 and CDR2 (germline): SGDLS, YYNGEE. The CDR3 protein is CASSTRQGGNPTF. CDR3 nucleotides: TGTGCCAGCAGCACTAGACAGGGGGGAAACCCGACCTTC.

This chain uses TRBV20-1 with TRBJ1-3; 9 nucleotides match TRBD1. Trimming at V came to 3 bases and at J to 2 bases, leaving 8 bases not matched to a gene. The germline gives CDR1 DFQATT, CDR2 SNEGSKA (reference sequence). CDR3 length equals 16 residues. The CDR3 nucleotides read TGCAGTGCTAGTGATGGGACAGGGTACCCTGGAAACACCATATATTTT. Translating gives CSASDGTGYPGNTIYF.

The V gene is TRBV9, the J gene TRBJ2-2, with a tentative D call TRBD1 (5 bases). Germline CDR1 is SGDLS and CDR2 is YYNGEE. The CDR3 has 16 amino acids. The V and J ends lost 1 base and 2 bases respectively, with 12 bases between them. CDR3 nucleotide sequence: TGTGCCAGCAGCGTATCGAGCAGGGTAAACACCGGGGAGCTGTTTTTT. Residues: CASSVSSRVNTGELFF.

The chain links TRBV7-2 to TRBJ2-2; 9 bases align to TRBD2. CDR3 size: 14 residues. Germline assignment: CDR1 SGHTA and CDR2 FQGNSA. The V and J ends lost 6 bases and 4 bases, in that order; junction bases with no gene match: 3. CDR3 nucleotides: TGTGCCAGCAGGACTAGCGGACTCACCGGGGAGCTGTTTTTT. It specifies CASRTSGLTGELFF.